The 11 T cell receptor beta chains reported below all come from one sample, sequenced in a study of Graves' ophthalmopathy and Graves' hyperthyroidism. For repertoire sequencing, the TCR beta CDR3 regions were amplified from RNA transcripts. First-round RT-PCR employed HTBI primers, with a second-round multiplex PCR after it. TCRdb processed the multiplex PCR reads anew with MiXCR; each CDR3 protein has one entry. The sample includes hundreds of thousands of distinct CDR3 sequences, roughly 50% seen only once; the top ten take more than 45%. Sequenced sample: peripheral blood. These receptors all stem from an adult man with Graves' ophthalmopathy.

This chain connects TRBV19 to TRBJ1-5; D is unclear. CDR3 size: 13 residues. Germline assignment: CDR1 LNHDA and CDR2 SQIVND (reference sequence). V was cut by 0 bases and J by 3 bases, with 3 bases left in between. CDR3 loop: CASSIDHNQPQHF. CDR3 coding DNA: TGTGCCAGTAGTATAGATCACAATCAGCCCCAGCATTTT.

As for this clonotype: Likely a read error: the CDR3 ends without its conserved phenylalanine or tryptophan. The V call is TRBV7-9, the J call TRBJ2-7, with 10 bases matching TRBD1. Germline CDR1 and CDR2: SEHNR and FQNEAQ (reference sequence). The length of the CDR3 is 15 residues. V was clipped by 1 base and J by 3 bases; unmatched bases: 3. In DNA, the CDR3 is TGTGCCAGCAGCTTAGGGGACAGGGGCCTCTACGAGCAGTACCTC. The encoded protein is CASSLGDRGLYEQYL.

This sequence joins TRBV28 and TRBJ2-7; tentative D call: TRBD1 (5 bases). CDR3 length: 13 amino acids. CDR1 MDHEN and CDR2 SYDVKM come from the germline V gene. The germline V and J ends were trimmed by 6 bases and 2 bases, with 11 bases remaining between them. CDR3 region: CASSSDNPYEQYF. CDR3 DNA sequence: TGTGCCAGCAGCTCGGACAATCCCTACGAGCAGTACTTC.

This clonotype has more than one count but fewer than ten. The CDR3 DNA follows: TGTGCCAGCGGACAGACCTACGAGCAGTACTTC. It is translated as CASGQTYEQYF. This sequence joins TRBV10-3 and TRBJ2-7, with D maybe TRBD1 (6 bases). The ends were cut back, 10 bases at V and 2 bases at J, with 9 bases in the middle. The germline CDR1 and CDR2 sequences are ENHRY and SYGVKD. The CDR3 contains 11 residues.

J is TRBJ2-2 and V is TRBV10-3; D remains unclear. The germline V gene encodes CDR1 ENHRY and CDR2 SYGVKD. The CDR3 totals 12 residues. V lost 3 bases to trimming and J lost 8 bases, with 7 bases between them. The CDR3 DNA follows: TGTGCCATCAGTGATCTACAGGGGGAGCTGTTTTTT. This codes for CAISDLQGELFF.

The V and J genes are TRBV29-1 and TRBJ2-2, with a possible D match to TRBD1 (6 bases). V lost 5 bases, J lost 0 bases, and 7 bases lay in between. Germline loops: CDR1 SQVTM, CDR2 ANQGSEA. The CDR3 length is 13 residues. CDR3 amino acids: CSVRDTNTGELFF. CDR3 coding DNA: TGCAGCGTTCGGGACACGAACACCGGGGAGCTGTTTTTT.

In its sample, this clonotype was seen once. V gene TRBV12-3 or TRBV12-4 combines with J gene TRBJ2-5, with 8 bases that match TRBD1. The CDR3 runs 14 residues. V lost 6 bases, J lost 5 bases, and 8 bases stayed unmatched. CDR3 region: CASRRQGTWETQYF. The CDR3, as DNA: TGTGCCAGCAGGCGACAGGGGACTTGGGAGACCCAGTACTTC.

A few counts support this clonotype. In nucleotides, the CDR3 is TGTGCCAGCAGCCTATGGCTTGGTTCACCCCTCCACTTT. This gives the protein CASSLWLGSPLHF. The J gene is TRBJ1-6, the V gene TRBV9; no definite D call. From germline, CDR1 is SGDLS and CDR2 YYNGEE. V was pared by 4 bases and J by 9 bases, with 11 bases between. CDR3 length: 13 residues.

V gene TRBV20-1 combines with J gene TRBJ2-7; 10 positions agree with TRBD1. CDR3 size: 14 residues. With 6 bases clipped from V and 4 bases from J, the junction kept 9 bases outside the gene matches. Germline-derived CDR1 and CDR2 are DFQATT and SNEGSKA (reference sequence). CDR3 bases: TGCAGTGCAAATTCCGGGACAGGGGAGTACGAGCAGTACTTC. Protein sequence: CSANSGTGEYEQYF.

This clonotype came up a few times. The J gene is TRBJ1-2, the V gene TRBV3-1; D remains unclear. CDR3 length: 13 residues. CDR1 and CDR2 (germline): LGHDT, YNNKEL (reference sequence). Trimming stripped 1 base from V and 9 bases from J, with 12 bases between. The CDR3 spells CASSQARGSSYTF. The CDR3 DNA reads TGTGCCAGCAGCCAAGCGCGGGGTTCGAGCTACACCTTC.

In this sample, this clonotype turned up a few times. The CDR3 region is CASSSTRGVSYEQYF. The DNA for the CDR3 is TGTGCCAGCAGCTCGACGCGGGGGGTCTCCTACGAGCAGTACTTC. This chain connects TRBV7-6 to TRBJ2-7; TRBD2 matches at 8 bases. The CDR3 covers 15 residues. J gave up 0 bases and V 4 bases, and 5 bases lay outside the gene matches. In germline, CDR1 is SGHVS, CDR2 FNYEAQ.